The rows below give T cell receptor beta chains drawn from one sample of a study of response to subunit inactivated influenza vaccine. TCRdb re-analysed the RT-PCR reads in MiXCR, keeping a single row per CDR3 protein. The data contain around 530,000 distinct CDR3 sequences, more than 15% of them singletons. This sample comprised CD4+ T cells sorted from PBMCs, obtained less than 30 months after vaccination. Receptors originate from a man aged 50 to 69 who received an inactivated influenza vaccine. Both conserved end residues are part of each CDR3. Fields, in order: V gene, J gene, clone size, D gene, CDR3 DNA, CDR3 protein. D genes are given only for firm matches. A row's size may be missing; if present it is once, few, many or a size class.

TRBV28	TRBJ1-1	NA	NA	TGTGCCAGCAGTTTAAAACCCCCTGAGGGCTGGGACACTGAAGCTTTCTTT	CASSLKPPEGWDTEAFF
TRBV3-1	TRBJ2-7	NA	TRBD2	TGTGCCAGCAGGAATAGCGGGAGACTCTACGAGCAGTACTTC	CASRNSGRLYEQYF
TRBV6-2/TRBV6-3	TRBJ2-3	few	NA	TGTGCCATCTCATCTTCTGGCGATACGCAGTATTTT	CAISSSGDTQYF
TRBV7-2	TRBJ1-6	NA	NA	TGTGCCAGCAGCTTAGTCCACACTAATTCACCCCTCCACTTT	CASSLVHTNSPLHF
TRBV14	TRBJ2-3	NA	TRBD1	TGTGCCAGCAGCCCCTGGGACAGTTACACAGATACGCAGTATTTT	CASSPWDSYTDTQYF
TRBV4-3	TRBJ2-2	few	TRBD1	TGCGCCAGCAGCCGAGGACAGGGGCCCGGGGAGCTGTTTTTT	CASSRGQGPGELFF
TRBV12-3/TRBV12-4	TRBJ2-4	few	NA	TGTGCCAGCAGACGGCGGGGTAGTCAGTACTTC	CASRRRGSQYF
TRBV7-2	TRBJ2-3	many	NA	TGTGCCAGCAGCCTCCCTTCTGCAGATACGCAGTATTTT	CASSLPSADTQYF
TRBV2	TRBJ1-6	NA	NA	TGTGCCAGCAGCTCCAGCTCCTATAATTCACCCCTCCACTTT	CASSSSSYNSPLHF
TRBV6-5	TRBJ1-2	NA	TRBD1	TGTGCCAGCAGTTACGCGGGACAGGGTGCTGGCTACACCTTC	CASSYAGQGAGYTF
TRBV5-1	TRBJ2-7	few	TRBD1	TGCGCCAGCGGACAGGGCGGGAACGAGCAGTACTTC	CASGQGGNEQYF
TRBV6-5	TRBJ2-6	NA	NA	TGTGCCAGCAGTTACACACCTGGAACACGCTCTGGGGCCAACGTCCTGACTTTC	CASSYTPGTRSGANVLTF
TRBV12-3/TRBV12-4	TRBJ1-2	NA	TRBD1	TGTGCCAGCAGTTTGTACCACAGGGGTATTACCTTC	CASSLYHRGITF
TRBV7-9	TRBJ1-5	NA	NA	TGTGCCAGCAGCCCTTCTGATCAGCCCCAGCATTTT	CASSPSDQPQHF
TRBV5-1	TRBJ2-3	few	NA	TGCGCCAGCAGCTTGGTGGGACCAAACAGCGCGGATACGCAGTATTTT	CASSLVGPNSADTQYF
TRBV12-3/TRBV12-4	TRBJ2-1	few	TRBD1	TGTGCCTGTAAAAGACAGGGTGCCGTTTCCTCTGAGCAGTTCTTC	CACKRQGAVSSEQFF